This T cell receptor beta chain was captured by sequencing in a study of CD8 T cells in ankylosing spondylitis. The CDR3 covers 13 residues. The V and J ends lost 7 bases and 5 bases respectively, with 17 bases between them. Germline-derived CDR1 and CDR2 are SQVTM and ANQGSEA. This clonotype was seen more than once but under ten times. Its target is not known. TCRdb re-analysed the 5' RACE reads in MiXCR, keeping a single row per CDR3 protein. The table lists roughly 170,000 distinct CDR3 sequences, around 8.9% of them singletons. Study-wide results and limits: Significantly higher representation of disease-linked clones was reported for matched ankylosing spondylitis synovial fluid. Earlier studies detected some motif variants in reactive arthritis synovial fluid and blood. What seemed typical of ankylosing spondylitis blood was a TCR beta motif built from about 8 highly homologous variants.

The sequencing input was blood, either unsorted or a sorted T cell fraction (not recorded which). This sequence joins TRBV29-1 and TRBJ1-1; no clear D. The TCR comes from a female donor with ankylosing spondylitis or in good health (not recorded which). DNA for the CDR3: TGCAGCGGTGTTATCCCCACCCTAACTGAAGCTTTCTTT. Amino acids: CSGVIPTLTEAFF.